This T cell receptor (beta chain) was recorded in a study of blood T cell repertoires in COVID-19. Study-wide background: COVID-19 samples collected from the United States, Italy and Spain covered acute and convalescent phases. The analysed material was cDNA or gDNA that came from T cells, B-cell-depleted T cells, or PBMCs.

Original handling: Amplification of reference gene primers was used by the study to estimate nucleated cell counts. The protocol was immunoSEQ multiplex PCR, while the TCRdb copy is restricted to in-frame clones and leaves out a portion. V, J and clone size are taken as reported in that table, and D and trimming were inferred from the DNA itself. The table shows 150,000 to 200,000 clones, with roughly nine tenths occurring only once. V was pared by 5 bases and J by 4 bases, with 3 bases of the junction left unmatched. Germline lookup yields CDR1 KGHDR and CDR2 SFDVKD. The CDR3 runs to 14 residues. The chain couples TRBV24-1 to TRBJ2-5, with 10 bases matching TRBD2. This TCR was sampled from a man aged 60 to 69 with active or convalescent COVID-19. Sequences were obtained from peripheral blood. CDR3 sequence: CATSASSGGETQYF. The CDR3 region has the DNA TGTGCCACCAGTGCCTCTAGCGGGGGAGAGACCCAGTACTTC.